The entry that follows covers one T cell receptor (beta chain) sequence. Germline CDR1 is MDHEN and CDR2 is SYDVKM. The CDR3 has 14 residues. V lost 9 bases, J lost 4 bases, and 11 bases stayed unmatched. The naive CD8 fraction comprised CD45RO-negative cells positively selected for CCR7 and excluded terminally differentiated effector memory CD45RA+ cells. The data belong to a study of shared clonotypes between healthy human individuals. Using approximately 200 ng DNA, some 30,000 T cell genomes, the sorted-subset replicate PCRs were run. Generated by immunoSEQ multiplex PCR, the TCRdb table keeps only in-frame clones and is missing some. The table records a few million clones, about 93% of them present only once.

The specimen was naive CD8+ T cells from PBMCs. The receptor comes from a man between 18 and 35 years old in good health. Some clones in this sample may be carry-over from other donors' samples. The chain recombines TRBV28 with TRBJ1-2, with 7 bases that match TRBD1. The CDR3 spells CASTPTGKVYGYTF. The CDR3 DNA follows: TGTGCCAGTACGCCGACAGGGAAAGTCTATGGCTACACCTTC.